The clone carrying this T cell receptor (beta chain) was observed once. Its matching antigen is unknown. Running of the v3.0 immunoSEQ assay took place at survey level. For every sample, sequencing targeted about 35,000-50,000 T-cell genomes. Repertoires were generated with immunoSEQ multiplex PCR, while TCRdb's copy carries only in-frame clones and drops some. The sample yields approximately 20,000 clones, roughly 72% seen once. The CDR3 is made up of 17 amino acids. CDR1 KGHSH and CDR2 LQKENI come from the germline V gene. Trimming cost V 0 bases and J 4 bases; bases outside gene matches: 4. These data belong to a study of long-term antiretroviral therapy in people with HIV. General study findings and limits: Repertoires in HIV (unlike those of controls) had narrower CDR3 length ranges.

Going into DNA extraction, samples held 1-10 million cryopreserved PBMC. The material was unsorted PBMCs, obtained 2.2 years after starting antiretroviral therapy. This TCR came from a man over 45 with HIV. The J gene is TRBJ2-2, the V gene TRBV18; 11 bases fit TRBD2. The CDR3 loop reads CASSPPALAGGTGELFF. For the CDR3, the DNA is TGTGCCAGCTCACCACCCGCCCTAGCGGGAGGCACCGGGGAGCTGTTTTTT.